The rows below give T cell receptor beta chains drawn from one sample of a study of blood T cell repertoires in COVID-19. Libraries were prepared by immunoSEQ multiplex PCR; TCRdb keeps only in-frame clonotypes and omits some of them. The sample records some 330,000 clones, 87% being singletons. Sequenced input: PBMCs or T cells enriched from blood (not recorded which). The source is a man between 35 and 55 years old in a cohort exposed to, infected with or recovered from COVID-19 (not recorded which). CDR3s include the opening cysteine and the closing phenylalanine or tryptophan. The D gene is left open where the match is weak. Part of the rows lack a size; the others show once, few, many or a class for expanded clones.

-	-	TRBV11-2	TRBJ2-7	TGTGCCAGCAGCTTAGACAGGGTGGCTTTCGAGCAGTACTTC	CASSLDRVAFEQYF
-	-	TRBV27	TRBJ2-7	TGTGCCAGCAGTGGCCGGGGAGGACCCTACGAGCAGTACTTC	CASSGRGGPYEQYF
-	-	TRBV11-2	TRBJ1-1	TGTGCCAGCAGCCTATCCGGGATGAACACTGAAGCTTTCTTT	CASSLSGMNTEAFF
-	-	TRBV24-1	TRBJ2-7	TGTGCCACCAGAAGGGAGCCCGGGGCCTACGAGCAGTACTTC	CATRREPGAYEQYF
-	-	TRBV3-1/TRBV3-2	TRBJ1-1	TGTGCCAGCAGCCAATCGTGGGCGATCTCCCGGGGCACTGAAGCTTTCTTT	CASSQSWAISRGTEAFF
-	-	TRBV29-1	TRBJ1-3	TGCAGCGCCTTAGGACAGCGATCTGGAAACACCATATATTTT	CSALGQRSGNTIYF
-	TRBD1	TRBV3-1/TRBV3-2	TRBJ1-5	TGTGCCAGCAGCCAAGAGGAGGGCGACAGGGTGAAGGATCAGCCCCAGCATTTT	CASSQEEGDRVKDQPQHF
-	-	TRBV7-8	TRBJ2-7	TGTGCCAGCAGCCCGTCGGAGGAGGGATACGAGCAGTACTTC	CASSPSEEGYEQYF
-	-	TRBV5-1	TRBJ2-2	TGCGCCAGCAGCTTGGAAGCAGCGGCCCGAGGCGGGGAGCTGTTTTTT	CASSLEAAARGGELFF
-	TRBD1	TRBV2	TRBJ1-5	TGTGCCAGCAGTCTCACAGGGGGCGCGGAGCCCCAGCATTTT	CASSLTGGAEPQHF
-	-	TRBV6-1	TRBJ2-4	TGTGCCAGCAGTGATCCCCCAGGTAGACAAAATAAAAACATTCAGTACTTC	CASSDPPGRQNKNIQYF
many	TRBD2	TRBV18	TRBJ2-7	TGTGCCAGCTCACCAAGTAGCGGGAGGGCCCTAACAGAGCAGTACTTC	CASSPSSGRALTEQYF
-	-	TRBV9	TRBJ1-1	TGTGCCAGCAGCGTAATGAGCATAGAGACTGAAGCTTTCTTT	CASSVMSIETEAFF
-	-	TRBV7-9	TRBJ2-7	TGTGCCAGCAGCCCGAAACAGGTCCCCTACGAGCAGTACTTC	CASSPKQVPYEQYF